The present TCR beta chain was sequenced within a study of blood T cell repertoires in COVID-19. Whole-study context: The origin of the acute and convalescent COVID-19 samples was the United States, Italy and Spain.

The V gene's germline CDR1 is MNHEY and CDR2 SVGAGI. This CDR3 is built from 14 residues. Between the trimmed V and J ends, which lost 4 bases and 0 bases, there was a span of 9 bases. Using immunoSEQ multiplex PCR, the repertoire was profiled, and TCRdb retains in-frame clones only, with some absent. The top ten hold around 13% of the sample, which has 100,000 to 110,000 clones, more than 70% seen once. Sequencing was carried out using peripheral blood. The TCR was taken from a human donor in a cohort sampled during active COVID-19. The genes are TRBV6-5 and TRBJ1-1; no reliable D call. CDR3 loop: CASSSPYLNTEAFF. CDR3 DNA: TGTGCCAGCAGTTCCCCCTATCTGAACACTGAAGCTTTCTTT.